This TCR beta chain was obtained from a study of cytomegalovirus exposure and HLA in healthy donors. About the study: Unique TCRs numbering around 80 million, obtained from HLA-typed donors, made up an early data release.

The germline gives CDR1 MNHEY, CDR2 SVGAGI. V was shortened by 0 bases and J by 8 bases, with 5 bases between the two germline ends. This CDR3 spans 13 amino acids. In the PCR, 60 Vbeta and 13 Jbeta primers were used. Profiled with immunoSEQ multiplex PCR; TCRdb holds only in-frame clones, not every one. The sample records 85,000 to 130,000 clones, around 85% being singletons. The study, taken as a whole, reports: Rarity held for most TCR sequences, but there were some public TCRs that occurred in many donors.

As to this clone: Its antigen is unknown.

The chain carries TRBV6-5 and TRBJ1-6; possibly TRBD1 for D (5 bases). The sequencing sample was made of PBMCs. The origin of this receptor is a man aged 55-75 years in good health and CMV-seronegative. As DNA, the CDR3 is TGTGCCAGCAGTTACTCCAGGGATTCACCCCTCCACTTT. It specifies CASSYSRDSPLHF.